These 6 T cell receptor beta chains were all obtained from the same sample, sequenced in a study of T-cell memory formation after mild COVID-19. TCRdb analysed the 5' RACE reads with MiXCR anew, one entry per CDR3 protein. The data hold more than 250,000 distinct CDR3 sequences, with about 20% observed a single time. Sequencing was carried out using PBMCs or a T cell subset sorted from them (not recorded which). The receptors derive from a man aged 18 to 30 who had mild COVID-19 (a few samples of this study predate the infection). Cell type and time point are not known.

The sample holds a few counts of this clonotype. V is TRBV15 and J is TRBJ1-2, with TRBD1 identical over 7 bases. This CDR3 comprises 13 residues. V was pared by 1 base and J by 7 bases, with 3 bases of the junction left unmatched. Germline V CDR1 and CDR2: LNHNV, YYDKDF (reference sequence). The CDR3: CATSRGDRAGYTF. Written as DNA, the CDR3 is TGTGCCACCAGCAGAGGAGACAGGGCTGGCTACACCTTC.

V usage is TRBV6-6 and J usage is TRBJ2-5, with 7 positions matching TRBD1. Looked up from germline, CDR1 is MNHNY and CDR2 is SVGAGI (reference sequence). The CDR3 is 14 residues long. Losses at the gene ends were 4 bases for V and 5 bases for J; bases not matched to a gene: 7. In DNA form, the CDR3 reads TGTGCCAGCAGTTCCCCGACAGGGACGGAGACCCAGTACTTC. Amino acids: CASSSPTGTETQYF.

This clonotype has a handful of counts. The gene calls are TRBV7-2 and TRBJ2-5; the D gene is possibly TRBD2 (6 bases). The germline V gene encodes CDR1 SGHTA and CDR2 FQGNSA. Trimming cost V 5 bases and J 7 bases, with 17 bases left between them. There are 14 residues in the CDR3. In nucleotides, the CDR3 is TGTGCCAGCAGCACGGGACTCGACGGAGGGACCCAGTACTTC. It is translated as CASSTGLDGGTQYF.

This sequence joins TRBV4-1 and TRBJ1-3; D remains ambiguous. V was pared by 0 bases and J by 2 bases, with 14 bases between. This CDR3 has 17 residues. Germline CDR1 is MGHRA and CDR2 is YSYEKL. CDR3 amino acids: CASSQEGAAGPGNTIYF. The CDR3 DNA reads TGCGCCAGCAGCCAAGAAGGTGCGGCGGGTCCTGGAAACACCATATATTTT.

The chain has TRBV5-4 and TRBJ2-1; tentatively, D is TRBD1 (5 bases). Germline values: CDR1 SGHNT, CDR2 YYREEE (reference sequence). The CDR3 is 13 amino acids. Deletions cut 1 base from V and 8 bases from J, with 10 bases between. The chain's CDR3 is CASSLHGAYEQFF. The DNA for the CDR3 is TGTGCCAGCAGCTTGCATGGGGCATATGAGCAGTTCTTC.

The rearrangement uses TRBV7-9 and TRBJ2-3; the D gene is possibly TRBD2 (6 bases). CDR3 size: 18 residues. The ends were cut back, 5 bases at V and 0 bases at J, with 21 bases in the middle. Per the germline V gene, CDR1 is SEHNR and CDR2 is FQNEAQ (reference sequence). The CDR3 DNA follows: TGTGCCAGCAGCCCGCATCCACTCCGGGGGAGCAGCACAGATACGCAGTATTTT. Protein product: CASSPHPLRGSSTDTQYF.